The clone carrying this TCR beta chain was picked up many times. The target antigen is unknown. The sample is drawn from a study of early T cells in non-severe SARS-CoV-2 infection. Study information: Sequencing of bulk RNA from unsorted whole blood was done, without chain pairing. Overall study findings and caveats: Matching with VDJdb favored anti-spike CD8 responses (missing private and CD4 specificities).

Unique molecular identifiers (one per individual cDNA molecule) were attached. TCRdb recomputed calls from the 5' RACE reads with MiXCR, one row per CDR3 protein. In the table there are tens of thousands of distinct CDR3 sequences, around 6% of which are singletons. After removal of 5 bases from V and 5 bases from J, the junction contained 5 bases not matched to a gene. Looked up from germline, CDR1 is SGHDT and CDR2 is YYEEEE. This CDR3 is 14 amino acids long. This receptor was taken from an adult who was a healthcare worker with PCR-confirmed SARS-CoV-2 infection or an uninfected control (not recorded which). The sample was whole blood. The chain is built from TRBV5-6 and TRBJ2-7; 12 positions match TRBD2. CDR3 nucleotide sequence: TGTGCCAGCAGTCTAGCGGGGGGGCCCCACGAGCAGTACTTC. Translation gives CASSLAGGPHEQYF.